The 7 T cell receptor beta chains below all came from one sample that was sequenced in a study of CD8+ T cells in alopecia areata (dated by TCRdb to the late 2010s). According to the study, the label for this sample's treatment or condition signals: oral pan-JAK inhibitor, 5-10 mg twice daily. The method was the immunoSEQ multiplex PCR assay. RNA was extracted from all samples and reverse transcribed into cDNA, which served as template for TCR sequencing. Sourced from immuneACCESS, this table was stored by TCRdb with only in-frame sequences that have V and J called. A share of the clones is absent; for the studies checked, an unresolved V gene accounts for under half, and the remainder has no known explanation. The sample table lists about 94,000 clones, around 70% of them with a count of one. The top ten hold approximately 15% of the sample. The source material was CD8+ T cells sorted from blood, sampled at roughly week 45, from a patient treated with tofacitinib. These TCRs come from a human donor with alopecia areata.

The chain combines TRBV5-6 with TRBJ1-5; TRBD1 agrees at 8 bases. The germline CDR1 and CDR2 sequences are SGHDT and YYEEEE. V gave up 2 bases and J gave up 6 bases; unmatched junction bases: 10. The CDR3 has 16 amino acids. CDR3 in amino acids: CASSFAEQGGTQPQHF. The CDR3 DNA sequence: TGTGCCAGCAGCTTCGCCGAACAGGGGGGTACTCAGCCCCAGCATTTT.

The chain couples TRBV11-3 to TRBJ2-7; D perhaps matches TRBD1 (5 bases). V lost 3 bases and J lost 5, with 8 bases in between. The CDR3 has 12 amino acids. From germline, CDR1 is SGHNT and CDR2 YENEEA. The CDR3 bases are TGTGCCAGCAGCTTCACAGGCGACGAGCAGTACTTC. This translates into CASSFTGDEQYF.

The J gene is TRBJ1-2, the V gene TRBV5-1; 7 positions match TRBD1. The V gene end was trimmed by 4 bases and the J gene end by 4 bases; junction bases not matched to a gene: 7. CDR3 size: 14 residues. Germline loops: CDR1 SGHRS, CDR2 YFSETQ. CDR3 sequence reads: CASSPRRDSYGYTF. Here the CDR3 DNA reads TGCGCCAGCAGCCCCCGCCGGGACAGCTATGGCTACACCTTC.

This chain joins TRBV12-5 and TRBJ2-6; maybe TRBD2 (5 bases). The CDR3 is made up of 15 amino acids. CDR1 is LGHNT, CDR2 FRNRAP, per germline. The V gene lost 7 bases and the J gene lost 1 base, with 11 bases spanning the gap. The CDR3 reads CASAPGVSGANVLTF. The CDR3 bases are TGTGCTAGTGCCCCCGGGGTATCTGGGGCCAACGTCCTGACTTTC.

The rearrangement uses TRBV11-2 and TRBJ1-1; 10 nucleotides line up with TRBD1. After removal of 5 bases from V and 4 bases from J, the junction contained 7 bases not matched to a gene. The CDR3 sequence is 15 residues long. From germline, CDR1 is SGHAT and CDR2 FQNNGV. This CDR3 reads CASSPRQGAVTEAFF. CDR3 DNA: TGTGCCAGCAGCCCCCGACAGGGGGCTGTCACTGAAGCTTTCTTT. The whole variable domain, remainder taken from reference TRBV11-2 and TRBJ1-1, is EAGVAQSPRYKIIEKRQSVAFWCNPISGHATLYWYQQILGQGPKLLIQFQNNGVVDDSQLPKDRFSAERLKGVDSTLKIQPAKLEDSAVYLCASSPRQGAVTEAFFGQGTRLTVV.

The chain couples TRBV11-2 to TRBJ2-3, with 10 bases lining up with TRBD2. The CDR3 contains 16 residues. CDR1 is SGHAT, CDR2 FQNNGV, per germline. J lost 1 base, V lost 3 bases, and 4 bases had no gene match. The CDR3 region has the DNA TGTGCCAGCAGCTTCACCACTAGCGGGGGCACAGATACGCAGTATTTT. Translated, it gives CASSFTTSGGTDTQYF.

The CDR3 coding sequence is TGTGCCAGCAGCGGTCGACAGTCCCTGCGTCAGGACTATGGCTACACCTTC. Translation gives CASSGRQSLRQDYGYTF. V is TRBV9 and J is TRBJ1-2, with TRBD1 as a possible D gene (5 bases). This CDR3 comprises 17 residues. Germline V lookup: CDR1 SGDLS, CDR2 YYNGEE. The ends were cut back, 3 bases at V and 3 bases at J, with 21 bases in the middle.